This paragraph covers one T cell receptor (beta chain) sequence. Deletions cut 5 bases from V and 6 bases from J, with 11 bases between. Germline V CDR1 and CDR2: LGHDT, YNNKEL (reference sequence). The CDR3 runs 13 residues. A case of COVID-19 had been met by exposed participants within 2 weeks before study entry. The sample originates from a study of blood T cell repertoires in COVID-19. The method was immunoSEQ multiplex PCR; TCRdb's version includes in-frame clones alone and lacks a portion of them. This table holds hundreds of thousands of clones, about four fifths found once. The chain joins TRBV3-1 (or the pseudogene TRBV3-2) to TRBJ1-5; no clear D. This TCR came from a middle-aged man who had been exposed to COVID-19. Material: PBMCs or T cells enriched from blood (not recorded which). The CDR3 loop reads CASSSSRRQPQHF. CDR3 DNA: TGTGCCAGCAGCTCCTCGAGGCGTCAGCCCCAGCATTTT.